This TCR beta chain was sequenced during a study of cytomegalovirus exposure and HLA in healthy donors (dated by TCRdb to about 2017). Turning to the overall study: According to an earlier analysis of several hundred of the donors, roughly 180 million T cells yielded some 120 million unique TCR beta sequences and less than 300 Gb of sequence data. An early release covering 500 to 750 HLA-typed donors comprised 300 to 350 gigabases of sequencing data and some 79 million unique TCR sequences. Of the 350 to 450 genotyped donors, 75% to 85% were placed in the genetic ancestry cluster associated with self-reported Caucasian donors. The study aimed to test whether cataloging public T cell receptors could reveal signatures of past pathogen exposure. The study profiled the T cell repertoires of around 700 subjects by immunosequencing and related them to cytomegalovirus serostatus. In addition to the first cohort of hundreds of subjects, a separate validation cohort of 130 or so different subjects was used. To predict cytomegalovirus infection status, the study brought together high-throughput TCR immunosequencing, statistical association of individual TCRs with disease status, and machine learning. A later analysis re-analyzed previously published TCR beta repertoires from approximately 670 donors and added high-resolution HLA genotyping to study TCR occurrence patterns. The later analysis used no new phenotypic data to find candidate immune exposures, relying instead on TCR beta sequences and their occurrence across donors. In an earlier analysis of 587 of the donors, high-throughput TCR beta sequencing was used to judge whether each TCR beta V gene segment behaved as functional or pseudogenic. Donor age, sex, ethnicity and CMV serostatus were compiled alongside the repertoire data. A later genetic analysis used genome-wide SNP genotypes for about three fifths of the 666 donors, treating that subset as a discovery cohort. All discovery cohort repertoires had been generated using a single sequencing platform. HLA typing included class I and class II loci at four-digit resolution. Typing coverage differed by locus: A, B, C, DRB1 and DQB1 were typed in roughly 620-630 donors, DQA1 in around 500, DPA1 in 600 to 610, and DPB1 in around 490. Roughly five DR-DQ haplotypes were treated as single units for association and clustering because of strong linkage in the cohort. Among 300 to 450 genotyped donors of the cohort, an average of around 240,000 unique TCR beta nucleotide sequences were sequenced per donor, 15% to 20% of them non-productive. Broader findings and caveats from the paper: Strong co-occurrence of HLA alleles, especially DR and DQ, made assigning TCR associations to individual alleles difficult. Compared with the approximately 600-donor mean, donors in an Asian-associated ancestry cluster had fewer N-insertions in productive TCRs, according to a later genetic analysis. According to a later analysis, parvovirus B19, influenza, CMV and Epstein-Barr virus appeared linked to several top co-occurrence clusters. A later genetic analysis associated a missense DCLRE1C variant with V-gene and J-gene trimming of TCR beta chains, and an independent cohort replicated the association. A further reported finding was that TCR beta sequences accurately predicted the HLA-A and HLA-B alleles for most subjects in the first cohort. Because HLA typing was unavailable for some donors at each locus, only the typed subset was used in association tests. The presence/absence analyses assumed that sequencing depth was roughly uniform across donors, and that assumption may not be true. Broadly in line with IMGT annotations, most TCR beta V segments showed up in productive rearrangements about 87% or about 30% of the time in an earlier analysis of approximately 640 of the donors. In a later analysis, TCR association rates were found to vary across HLA loci, with the most associated TCRs seen for DRB1 alleles and the fewest for HLA-C alleles. The cohort was sequenced for TCR beta chains only, and without alpha or paired-chain data the features that could be detected were limited. The study listed approximately 150 TCR beta chains as associated with cytomegalovirus. A cluster of highly shared sequence variants was judged likely to represent a technical artifact of the sequencing pipeline. Linkage disequilibrium might explain the correlated functional status among segregating V segments, but an unknown experimental factor could not be ruled out. While some public TCRs were present in many individuals, most TCR sequences turned up only very rarely across donors. According to the authors, the approach could potentially be generalized to other disease states and immunological phenotypes. A few of the identified cytomegalovirus-associated TCR beta chains were confirmed in vitro to be specific for cytomegalovirus antigens. Specific HLA alleles were associated with 16,951 TCR beta sequences at a false discovery rate of 0.05 in a later analysis. A later analysis found that most CMV-associated TCR beta chains appeared HLA-restricted, with HLA associations seemingly driven largely by CMV exposure. Immune exposure information for the cohort was limited to CMV serostatus. In a later analysis, HLA-associated TCR beta chains were found to be more clonally expanded and to have lower generation probabilities than equally common non-associated chains. In both the original and validation cohorts, the classifier was reported to diagnose cytomegalovirus status with high specificity and sensitivity. About 17 rarely observed V segments, including chromosome 9 orphons, were excluded from the earlier analysis of some 590 of the donors because counts were too low.

This clone appeared once. Its antigen target is currently unknown. There are no base qualities to consult, and no much larger clone falls within one base. The cohort comprised under 700 healthy bone marrow donors. At the time of sampling, every cohort member was nominally healthy, though immune exposures that went unrecorded were likely present. The donor was CMV seropositive and was included in the group of 250 to 350 seropositive cohort members. A peripheral blood sample was provided by each donor, and peripheral blood mononuclear cells were used for TCR beta sequencing. The Qiagen DNeasy Blood Extraction Kit was used to extract genomic DNA from the blood cell samples. Library construction relied on the immunoSEQ multiplex PCR assay. For the multiplex PCR, a mixture combining 60 forward primers for TCR Vbeta segments and 13 reverse primers for TCR Jbeta segments was used. The CDR3 region of rearranged TCR beta genes was amplified from genomic DNA with a multiplex PCR assay. On the Illumina HiSeq System, the amplified TCR beta libraries were sequenced as 87-base-pair reads. Regarding the original processing steps: A later analysis tallied tens of millions of unique TCR beta chains across the 666 repertoires, and roughly 11 million of those chains were shared by two or more donors. Raw reads were error-corrected and collapsed into unique sequences by a nearest-neighbor algorithm in which closely related sequences were merged to remove PCR and sequencing errors. V, D and J gene segments were assigned by aligning CDR3 sequences to IMGT reference sequences. For a sequence to be retained, at least a six-nucleotide match to both a V gene segment and a J gene segment was required. Rearrangements were called productive when the CDR3 lacked stop codons and stayed in frame with V and J; all others were non-productive. Following IMGT convention, CDR3 was defined as the stretch from the second conserved V-encoded cysteine to the conserved J-encoded phenylalanine. Sequences without an unambiguous match to a single V gene segment were excluded from the earlier analysis of several hundred of the donors. In an earlier analysis of approximately 560 of the donors, a V segment was called functional when productive rearrangements were above 56.7%, and segregating when the standard deviation between donors exceeded 5%. A statistical classification framework was built for diagnosing cytomegalovirus status from the catalog of TCR beta chain sequences. In a later analysis, TCR nucleotide sequences were compared against IMGT/GENE-DB human TR gene sequences so that V and J genes could be assigned. Using the TCRdist pipeline, a later analysis assigned CDR3 sequences along with most-parsimonious VDJ recombination scenarios. In a later analysis, every TCR beta chain was defined by the combination of its CDR3 amino acid sequence and its V-gene family, and reads without a unique V-gene family were dropped. A later analysis removed over 500 highly shared, low-generation-probability nucleotide sequences to deal with suspected cross-contamination and a sequencing artifact. In a later analysis, a clonal expansion index was calculated for each public chain from normalized within-repertoire ranks of inferred template counts. Generation probabilities in a later analysis came from a VDJ recombination model fitted to out-of-frame rearrangements, and those results were checked against IGoR. A later analysis scored TCR-TCR, TCR-HLA and TCR-CMV co-occurrence with hypergeometric tests, applying a repertoire-size bias correction to TCR pairs. In a later analysis, false discovery rates were estimated by permuting HLA or CMV assignments 20 times. A later analysis grouped co-occurring TCRs with DBSCAN, adding TCRdist sequence similarity when clustering within HLA-allele-positive subsets. Co-occurrence clustering excluded repertoires with fewer than 30,000 or more than 120,000 public chains, plus five with anomalous nucleotide sharing. Not all clones reach the TCRdb copy of this immuneACCESS table, which keeps in-frame sequences only. Checked studies attribute under half of the gap to unresolved V genes and leave the rest unexplained. The V and J calls and the clone size are those of that table, but D and trimming were determined from the DNA. Recorded for this sample are around 150,000 clones; just under 85% of them occurred a single time. Together, the top ten hold around 4.3% of the sample.

The sequenced sample consisted of PBMCs. The receptor was isolated from a man in his forties or fifties in good health and CMV-seropositive.

CDR3 loop: CASSWTQMKNSPLHF. The nucleotides read TGTGCCAGCAGCTGGACTCAGATGAAAAATTCACCCCTCCACTTT. This chain is built from TRBV7-9 and TRBJ1-6, with the D gene not clear enough to name. Trimming takes 4 bases from V and 7 bases from J, and the germline ends sit 14 bases apart. The germline V gene (reference sequence) provides CDR1 SEHNR and CDR2 FQNEAQ. The CDR3 goes from the cysteine to the phenylalanine over 15 residues. The sequence is cut down to CDR3 DNA, 45 bases in frame from base 1.